A selection of T cell receptor beta chains follows, all from one sample in a study of CDR3 diversity in severe acne. TCRdb itself ran the PCR reads through MiXCR, one entry per CDR3 protein. Of roughly 93,000 distinct CDR3 sequences listed, about 53% were seen once; the top ten hold approximately 10%. The sequencing input was blood. Source of these receptors: a male donor with severe acne vulgaris. CDR3s leave out the opening cysteine and the closing phenylalanine or tryptophan.

v_call cdr3_aa
TRBV6-2/TRBV6-3 ASADGAVV
TRBV7-8 ASSRMGERGIQETQY
TRBV5-8 ASSLARGRTGELF
TRBV4-3 ASSQELADTDTRY
TRBV4-3 ASSQVALAGEQF
TRBV4-2 ASSQHPRSGSSYEQY
TRBV20-1 SASDPNDSEQY
TRBV20-1 SASGSGRAGDYNEQF
TRBV5-4 ASSVTSGNYNEQF
TRBV5-4 ASSSGTGRSTEAF
TRBV3-1 ASSQPRQGPYEQY
TRBV12-3/TRBV12-4 ASSLQRGSGYT
TRBV7-9 ASSLEGARETQY
TRBV29-1 SVEVEARSYEQY
TRBV2 ASSQDLAGVFNEQF
TRBV19 ASSTSGTSGRTYEQY
TRBV5-1 ASSSRTSGSPDTQY
TRBV19 ASNVAPFGNQPQH
TRBV9 ASSVAGGGRAFLLVGNEQF
TRBV25-1 ASSESTVGGNYGYT